This is a list of T cell receptor beta chains from one sample in a study of T cell responses to AZD1222 COVID-19 vaccine. Produced via immunoSEQ multiplex PCR; TCRdb's table is partial and in-frame only. This sample has 130,000 to 150,000 clones, with 70% to 90% found just once. Specimen: peripheral blood, collected on day 0 of AZD1222 vaccination. The source is an adult in good health. The CDR3 runs from the conserved cysteine through the conserved F or W. Fields, in order: CDR3 protein, CDR3 DNA, J gene, D gene, V gene, clone size. D genes are given only for firm matches. Not every row has a clone size; where given, it reads once, few, many or a size class.

cdr3_aa: CATSDPGLGYNEQFF; cdr3_nt: TGTGCCACCAGTGACCCCGGACTAGGGTACAATGAGCAGTTCTTC; j_call: TRBJ2-1; d_call: TRBD2; v_call: TRBV24-1; clone_size: once
cdr3_aa: CASSVVGGSDTQYF; cdr3_nt: TGTGCCAGCAGCGTAGTGGGGGGCTCGGATACGCAGTATTTT; j_call: TRBJ2-3; d_call: -; v_call: TRBV9; clone_size: -
cdr3_aa: CASSPIGPRDGYTF; cdr3_nt: TGTGCCAGCAGCCCGATAGGACCTAGGGATGGCTACACCTTC; j_call: TRBJ1-2; d_call: -; v_call: TRBV7-2; clone_size: -
cdr3_aa: CASSVETSAGNEQFF; cdr3_nt: TGTGCCAGCAGCGTGGAAACTAGCGCGGGTAATGAGCAGTTCTTC; j_call: TRBJ2-1; d_call: TRBD2; v_call: TRBV7-2; clone_size: -
cdr3_aa: CASSVDGGPGNTIYF; cdr3_nt: TGTGCCAGCAGTGTTGATGGGGGGCCTGGAAACACCATATATTTT; j_call: TRBJ1-3; d_call: -; v_call: TRBV2; clone_size: -
cdr3_aa: CASSERPGGTQPQHF; cdr3_nt: TGTGCCAGCAGTGAAAGACCTGGGGGGACACAGCCCCAGCATTTT; j_call: TRBJ1-5; d_call: -; v_call: TRBV2; clone_size: -
cdr3_aa: CASKGHGLTTEQYF; cdr3_nt: TGTGCCAGCAAGGGGCACGGCCTTACCACCGAGCAGTACTTC; j_call: TRBJ2-7; d_call: -; v_call: TRBV6-6; clone_size: -
cdr3_aa: CASSSPGQAYEQYF; cdr3_nt: TGTGCCAGCAGTTCCCCGGGACAGGCCTACGAGCAGTACTTC; j_call: TRBJ2-7; d_call: TRBD1; v_call: TRBV6-2/TRBV6-3; clone_size: -
cdr3_aa: CASGFTDTQYF; cdr3_nt: TGTGCCAGCGGGTTTACAGATACGCAGTATTTT; j_call: TRBJ2-3; d_call: -; v_call: TRBV7-9; clone_size: -
cdr3_aa: CASSVVPLGQGQETQYF; cdr3_nt: TGTGCCAGCAGCGTAGTGCCTTTAGGACAAGGTCAAGAGACCCAGTACTTC; j_call: TRBJ2-5; d_call: -; v_call: TRBV9; clone_size: -
cdr3_aa: CASSDHLEQYF; cdr3_nt: TGTGCCAGCAGTGACCATCTCGAGCAGTACTTC; j_call: TRBJ2-7; d_call: -; v_call: TRBV6-1; clone_size: few
cdr3_aa: CASSLRGADTQYF; cdr3_nt: TGTGCCAGCAGTTTAAGGGGTGCGGATACGCAGTATTTT; j_call: TRBJ2-3; d_call: -; v_call: TRBV27; clone_size: -
cdr3_aa: CASSLSFQAGTAQETQYF; cdr3_nt: TGTGCCAGCAGCTTATCCTTTCAAGCCGGGACAGCCCAAGAGACCCAGTACTTC; j_call: TRBJ2-5; d_call: TRBD1; v_call: TRBV11-3; clone_size: -
cdr3_aa: CASSIDNGGGDLAKNIQYF; cdr3_nt: TGTGCCAGTAGTATAGACAACGGCGGGGGGGACCTAGCCAAAAACATTCAGTACTTC; j_call: TRBJ2-4; d_call: TRBD2; v_call: TRBV19; clone_size: -
cdr3_aa: CASSVGTNPWEETQYF; cdr3_nt: TGTGCCAGCAGCGTGGGGACTAATCCTTGGGAAGAGACCCAGTACTTC; j_call: TRBJ2-5; d_call: TRBD2; v_call: TRBV9; clone_size: -
cdr3_aa: CASRDRGNTEAFF; cdr3_nt: TGTGCCAGCAGGGACAGGGGAAACACTGAAGCTTTCTTT; j_call: TRBJ1-1; d_call: TRBD1; v_call: TRBV6-1; clone_size: -
cdr3_aa: CAINSPGLSRGEQFF; cdr3_nt: TGTGCCATCAACTCGCCGGGACTTTCCCGCGGGGAGCAGTTCTTC; j_call: TRBJ2-1; d_call: -; v_call: TRBV10-3; clone_size: -
cdr3_aa: CASRTTAARGYTF; cdr3_nt: TGTGCCAGCAGGACCACGGCTGCCCGTGGCTACACCTTC; j_call: TRBJ1-2; d_call: -; v_call: TRBV28; clone_size: -
cdr3_aa: CASSHRTGYYEQYF; cdr3_nt: TGTGCCAGCAGCCACCGGACAGGGTACTACGAGCAGTACTTC; j_call: TRBJ2-7; d_call: TRBD1; v_call: TRBV27; clone_size: -
cdr3_aa: CASSVEGHYEQYF; cdr3_nt: TGTGCCAGCAGCGTGGAGGGTCACTACGAGCAGTACTTC; j_call: TRBJ2-7; d_call: -; v_call: TRBV9; clone_size: -
cdr3_aa: CASSSLQAGQPQHF; cdr3_nt: TGTGCCAGCAGCTCGCTGCAGGCTGGGCAGCCCCAGCATTTT; j_call: TRBJ1-5; d_call: -; v_call: TRBV3-1/TRBV3-2; clone_size: -
cdr3_aa: CASSIVLAGGPGDTQYF; cdr3_nt: TGTGCCAGCAGCATCGTACTAGCGGGGGGGCCGGGAGATACGCAGTATTTT; j_call: TRBJ2-3; d_call: TRBD2; v_call: TRBV5-6; clone_size: -
cdr3_aa: CASSVAGAYNEQFF; cdr3_nt: TGTGCCAGCAGCGTTGCGGGGGCCTACAATGAGCAGTTCTTC; j_call: TRBJ2-1; d_call: TRBD2; v_call: TRBV9; clone_size: -
cdr3_aa: CAISESYRGRQPQHF; cdr3_nt: TGTGCCATCAGTGAGTCTTACAGGGGCCGGCAGCCCCAGCATTTT; j_call: TRBJ1-5; d_call: TRBD1; v_call: TRBV10-3; clone_size: -
cdr3_aa: CASSSGGGGHQETQYF; cdr3_nt: TGTGCCAGCAGCTCGGGAGGGGGTGGACACCAAGAGACCCAGTACTTC; j_call: TRBJ2-5; d_call: TRBD2; v_call: TRBV14; clone_size: few
cdr3_aa: CASSNIDPRFETQYF; cdr3_nt: TGTGCCAGCAGCAATATCGATCCGCGGTTTGAGACCCAGTACTTC; j_call: TRBJ2-5; d_call: -; v_call: TRBV21-1; clone_size: once
cdr3_aa: CATGGQGPTGELFF; cdr3_nt: TGTGCCACCGGGGGACAGGGACCAACCGGGGAGCTGTTTTTT; j_call: TRBJ2-2; d_call: TRBD1; v_call: TRBV24-1; clone_size: -
cdr3_aa: CASSPLEGDSPLHF; cdr3_nt: TGTGCCAGCTCACCACTCGAGGGGGATTCACCCCTCCACTTT; j_call: TRBJ1-6; d_call: -; v_call: TRBV18; clone_size: -
cdr3_aa: CACPRAGWNEQFF; cdr3_nt: TGTGCCTGCCCCCGGGCGGGGTGGAATGAGCAGTTCTTC; j_call: TRBJ2-1; d_call: -; v_call: TRBV30; clone_size: -
cdr3_aa: CASSLNQDKLYGGYTF; cdr3_nt: TGTGCCAGCAGCCTTAACCAGGACAAACTCTATGGCGGCTACACCTTC; j_call: TRBJ1-2; d_call: -; v_call: TRBV3-1/TRBV3-2; clone_size: -
cdr3_aa: CASSHRQRRNTEAFF; cdr3_nt: TGTGCCAGCAGCCATCGACAGCGTAGGAACACTGAAGCTTTCTTT; j_call: TRBJ1-1; d_call: -; v_call: TRBV5-5; clone_size: once
cdr3_aa: CASSLKREGGPTNEKLFF; cdr3_nt: TGTGCCAGCAGCTTAAAGCGGGAAGGGGGCCCAACTAATGAAAAACTGTTTTTT; j_call: TRBJ1-4; d_call: -; v_call: TRBV21-1; clone_size: -
cdr3_aa: CASSQGLGASYTF; cdr3_nt: TGTGCCAGCAGCCAAGGGTTAGGGGCGAGCTACACCTTC; j_call: TRBJ1-2; d_call: -; v_call: TRBV3-1/TRBV3-2; clone_size: -
cdr3_aa: CAIRAGGDNYGYTF; cdr3_nt: TGTGCCATCAGAGCAGGGGGCGACAACTATGGCTACACCTTC; j_call: TRBJ1-2; d_call: TRBD1; v_call: TRBV10-3; clone_size: -
cdr3_aa: CASSPRPRYSNQPQHF; cdr3_nt: TGTGCCAGCAGCCCCCGACCGAGGTATAGCAATCAGCCCCAGCATTTT; j_call: TRBJ1-5; d_call: -; v_call: TRBV21-1; clone_size: -
cdr3_aa: CASTGARSGNTIYF; cdr3_nt: TGTGCCAGCACCGGAGCACGCTCTGGAAACACCATATATTTT; j_call: TRBJ1-3; d_call: -; v_call: TRBV6-5; clone_size: -
cdr3_aa: CASSLGQFYGYTF; cdr3_nt: TGTGCCAGCAGTTTAGGACAGTTCTATGGCTACACCTTC; j_call: TRBJ1-2; d_call: -; v_call: TRBV28; clone_size: -
cdr3_aa: CASSRVRDGYTF; cdr3_nt: TGTGCCAGCAGCCGGGTGAGGGATGGCTACACCTTC; j_call: TRBJ1-2; d_call: -; v_call: TRBV7-9; clone_size: -
cdr3_aa: CASLRRAGYQPQHF; cdr3_nt: TGTGCCAGCCTTAGAAGGGCAGGGTACCAGCCCCAGCATTTT; j_call: TRBJ1-5; d_call: -; v_call: TRBV28; clone_size: -
cdr3_aa: CASRPRGETQYF; cdr3_nt: TGTGCCAGCAGGCCCAGGGGAGAGACCCAGTACTTC; j_call: TRBJ2-5; d_call: -; v_call: TRBV6-5; clone_size: -
cdr3_aa: CASSRQGETEAFF; cdr3_nt: TGCGCCAGCAGCAGACAGGGGGAGACTGAAGCTTTCTTT; j_call: TRBJ1-1; d_call: TRBD1; v_call: TRBV5-1; clone_size: -